This TCR beta chain was recorded in a study of T cell responses to AZD1222 COVID-19 vaccine. Study-wide results and caveats: Baseline seropositivity characterized only a handful of AZD1222 recipients.

Using immunoSEQ multiplex PCR, the repertoire was profiled, and TCRdb retains in-frame clones only, with some absent. This sample has some 73,000 clones, with 89% found just once. Germline lookup yields CDR1 SGHDT and CDR2 YYEEEE. The CDR3 has 14 residues. The ends were cut back, 4 bases at V and 1 base at J, with 9 bases in the middle. This clone has a single count. Its antigen remains unknown. This clonotype originated in an adult who received the AZD1222 COVID-19 vaccine. This sample comprised peripheral blood, obtained 28 days after the second AZD1222 dose. V and J are TRBV5-6 and TRBJ1-5; TRBD1 might be the D (5 bases). The CDR3 DNA is TGTGCCAGCAGCGGCGGGGGAAGCAATCAGCCCCAGCATTTT. Amino acids: CASSGGGSNQPQHF.